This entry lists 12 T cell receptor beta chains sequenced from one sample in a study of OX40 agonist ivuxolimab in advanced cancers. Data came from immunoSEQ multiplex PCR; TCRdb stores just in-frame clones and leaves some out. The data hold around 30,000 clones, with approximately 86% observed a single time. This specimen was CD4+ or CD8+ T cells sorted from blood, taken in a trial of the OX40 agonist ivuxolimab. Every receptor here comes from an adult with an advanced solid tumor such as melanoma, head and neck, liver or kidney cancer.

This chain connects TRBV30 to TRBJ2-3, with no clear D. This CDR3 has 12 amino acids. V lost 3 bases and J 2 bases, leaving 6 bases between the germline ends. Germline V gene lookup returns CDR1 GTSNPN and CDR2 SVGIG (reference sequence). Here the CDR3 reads CAWSVDTDTQYF. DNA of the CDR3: TGTGCCTGGAGCGTCGACACAGATACGCAGTATTTT.

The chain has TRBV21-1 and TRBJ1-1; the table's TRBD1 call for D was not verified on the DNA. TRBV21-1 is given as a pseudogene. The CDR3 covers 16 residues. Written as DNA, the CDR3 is TGTGCCAGCAGCAAAGGACAGGGGAGACGAGACACTGAAGCTTTCTTT. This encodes CASSKGQGRRDTEAFF.

CDR3 protein: CASTEDRGRFEQYF. The CDR3 DNA reads TGTGCCAGCACCGAGGACAGGGGCCGCTTCGAGCAGTACTTC. V gene TRBV7-9 combines with J gene TRBJ2-7, with TRBD1 identical over 9 bases. V trimming: 7 bases; J trimming: 6 bases; junction bases outside the gene matches: 10. Germline V CDR1 and CDR2: SEHNR, FQNEAQ (reference sequence). The CDR3 covers 14 residues.

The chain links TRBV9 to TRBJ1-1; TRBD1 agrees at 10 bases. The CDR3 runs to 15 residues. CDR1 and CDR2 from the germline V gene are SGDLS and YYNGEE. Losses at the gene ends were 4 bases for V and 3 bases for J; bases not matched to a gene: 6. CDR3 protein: CASSPDRGSYTEAFF. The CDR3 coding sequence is TGTGCCAGCAGCCCGGACAGGGGGTCTTACACTGAAGCTTTCTTT.

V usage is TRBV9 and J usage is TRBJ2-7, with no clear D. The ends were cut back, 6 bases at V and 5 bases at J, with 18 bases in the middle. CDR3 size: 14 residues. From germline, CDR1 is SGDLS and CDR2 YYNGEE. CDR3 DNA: TGTGCCAGCAACTCCAATTCCGGGCACGACGAGCAGTACTTC. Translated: CASNSNSGHDEQYF.

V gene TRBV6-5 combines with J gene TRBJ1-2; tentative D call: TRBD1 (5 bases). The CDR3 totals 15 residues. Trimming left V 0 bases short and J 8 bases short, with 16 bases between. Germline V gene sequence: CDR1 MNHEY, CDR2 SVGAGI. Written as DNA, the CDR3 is TGTGCCAGCAGTTACTCGAAAGTTACAGGCGGGGGCTACACCTTC. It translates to CASSYSKVTGGGYTF.

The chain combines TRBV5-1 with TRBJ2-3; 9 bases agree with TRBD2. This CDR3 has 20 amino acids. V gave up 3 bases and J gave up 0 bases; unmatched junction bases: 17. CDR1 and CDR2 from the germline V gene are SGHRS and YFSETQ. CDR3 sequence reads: CASSSRRTRLAAGSTDTQYF. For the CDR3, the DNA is TGCGCCAGCAGCTCCCGTCGGACTAGACTAGCGGCCGGAAGCACAGATACGCAGTATTTT.

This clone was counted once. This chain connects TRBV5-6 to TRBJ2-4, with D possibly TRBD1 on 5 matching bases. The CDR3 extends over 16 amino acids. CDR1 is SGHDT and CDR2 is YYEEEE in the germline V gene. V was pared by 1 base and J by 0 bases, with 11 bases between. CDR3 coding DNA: TGTGCCAGCAGCTTGATTAGGGGTCTAGCCAAAAACATTCAGTACTTC. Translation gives CASSLIRGLAKNIQYF.

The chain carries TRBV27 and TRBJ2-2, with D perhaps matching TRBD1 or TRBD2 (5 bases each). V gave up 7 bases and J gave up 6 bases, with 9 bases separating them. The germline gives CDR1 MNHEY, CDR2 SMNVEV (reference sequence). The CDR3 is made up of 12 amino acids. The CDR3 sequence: CASTGTAGELFF. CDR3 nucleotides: TGTGCCAGCACAGGGACGGCCGGGGAGCTGTTTTTT.

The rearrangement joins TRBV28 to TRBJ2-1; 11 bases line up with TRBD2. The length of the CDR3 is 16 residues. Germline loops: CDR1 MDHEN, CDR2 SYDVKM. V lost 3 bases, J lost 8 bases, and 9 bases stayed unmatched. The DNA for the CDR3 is TGTGCCAGCAGTTTGTTAGCGGGAGGGCCTATAGATGAGCAGTTCTTC. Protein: CASSLLAGGPIDEQFF.

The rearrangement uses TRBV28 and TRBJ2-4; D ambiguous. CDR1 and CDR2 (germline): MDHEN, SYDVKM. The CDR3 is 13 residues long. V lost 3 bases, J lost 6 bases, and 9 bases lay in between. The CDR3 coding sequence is TGTGCCAGCAGTTTCGGAGTGGGAAACATTCAGTACTTC. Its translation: CASSFGVGNIQYF.

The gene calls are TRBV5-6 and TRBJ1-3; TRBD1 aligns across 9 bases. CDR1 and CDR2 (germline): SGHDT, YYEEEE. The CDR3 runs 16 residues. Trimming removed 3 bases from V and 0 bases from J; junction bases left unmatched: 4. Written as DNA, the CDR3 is TGTGCCAGCAGCTGGGACAGGGATCTCTCTGGAAACACCATATATTTT. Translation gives CASSWDRDLSGNTIYF.